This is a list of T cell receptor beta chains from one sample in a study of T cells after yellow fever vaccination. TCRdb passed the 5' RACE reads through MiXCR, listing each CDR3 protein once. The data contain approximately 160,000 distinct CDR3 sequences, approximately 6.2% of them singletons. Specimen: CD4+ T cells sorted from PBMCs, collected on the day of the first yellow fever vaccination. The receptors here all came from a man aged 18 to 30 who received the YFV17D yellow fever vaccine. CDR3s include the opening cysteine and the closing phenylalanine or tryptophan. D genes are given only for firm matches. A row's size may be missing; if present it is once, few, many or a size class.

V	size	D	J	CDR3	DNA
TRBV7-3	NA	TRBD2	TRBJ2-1	CASSSPGGGEQFF	TGTGCCAGCAGCTCCCCGGGGGGGGGTGAGCAGTTCTTC
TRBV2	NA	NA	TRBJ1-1	CASSVVRDTEAFF	TGTGCCAGCAGTGTCGTAAGGGACACTGAAGCTTTCTTT
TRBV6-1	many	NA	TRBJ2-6	CASSVRQSGANVLTF	TGTGCCAGCAGTGTAAGGCAATCCGGGGCCAACGTCCTGACTTTC
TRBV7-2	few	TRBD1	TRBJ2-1	CASRPGQGREGEQFF	TGTGCCAGCAGGCCGGGACAGGGGAGGGAAGGGGAGCAGTTCTTC
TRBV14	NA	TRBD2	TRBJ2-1	CASSPTSGAYNEQFF	TGTGCCAGCAGCCCCACGAGCGGGGCGTACAATGAGCAGTTCTTC
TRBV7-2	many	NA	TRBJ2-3	CASSLRGKDTQYF	TGTGCCAGCAGCTTAAGGGGGAAGGATACGCAGTATTTT
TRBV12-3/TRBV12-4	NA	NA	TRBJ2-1	CASSLGGPTVHEQFF	TGTGCCAGCAGTTTAGGGGGACCTACGGTACATGAGCAGTTCTTC
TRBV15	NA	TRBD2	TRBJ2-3	CATSAQLAGDSDTQYF	TGTGCCACCAGCGCCCAGCTAGCGGGGGACTCAGATACGCAGTATTTT
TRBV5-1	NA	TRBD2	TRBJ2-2	CASSGTTSLAGELFF	TGCGCCAGCAGCGGAACGACTAGCTTGGCCGGGGAGCTGTTTTTT
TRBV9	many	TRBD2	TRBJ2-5	CASSGPTSGRETQYF	TGTGCCAGCAGCGGACCGACTAGCGGTAGGGAGACCCAGTACTTC
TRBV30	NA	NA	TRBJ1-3	CAWSRTGGWHSGNTIYF	TGTGCCTGGAGTAGGACGGGTGGTTGGCACTCTGGAAACACCATATATTTT
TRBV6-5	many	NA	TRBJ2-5	CASTSLVKGWPGEETQYF	TGTGCCAGCACCTCCCTAGTAAAGGGCTGGCCCGGGGAGGAGACCCAGTACTTC
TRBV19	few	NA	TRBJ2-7	CASRRQAPGPYEQYF	TGTGCCAGTAGGAGACAGGCCCCGGGACCCTACGAGCAGTACTTC
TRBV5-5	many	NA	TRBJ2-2	CASSFGGGLAGELFF	TGTGCCAGCAGCTTTGGAGGGGGCCTCGCCGGGGAGCTGTTTTTT
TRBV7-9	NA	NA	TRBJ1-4	CASSFRRGGEKLFF	TGTGCCAGCAGCTTTCGGAGGGGAGGAGAAAAACTGTTTTTT
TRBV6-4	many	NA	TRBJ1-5	CASSASANQPQHF	TGTGCCAGCAGTGCGTCGGCAAATCAGCCCCAGCATTTT
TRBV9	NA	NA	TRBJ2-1	CASSVDHGPREQFF	TGTGCCAGCAGCGTAGACCACGGGCCTCGTGAGCAGTTCTTC
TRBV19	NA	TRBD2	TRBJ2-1	CASSITGTSGYNEQFF	TGTGCCAGTAGTATTACCGGGACTAGCGGATACAATGAGCAGTTCTTC
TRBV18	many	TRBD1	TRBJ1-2	CASTTGETATPLF	TGTGCCAGCACGACAGGGGAGACGGCAACCCCCCTCTTC
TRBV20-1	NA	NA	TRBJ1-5	CSASSGLQPQHF	TGCAGTGCTTCCTCAGGGCTACAGCCCCAGCATTTT
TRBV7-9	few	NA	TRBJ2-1	CASSTGAAYNEQFF	TGTGCCAGCAGCACCGGAGCGGCCTACAATGAGCAGTTCTTC
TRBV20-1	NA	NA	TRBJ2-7	CSASAGQNNEQYF	TGCAGTGCTAGTGCAGGACAGAATAACGAGCAGTACTTC
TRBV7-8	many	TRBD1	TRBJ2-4	CASSLTHGQGENIQYF	TGTGCCAGCAGCTTAACTCATGGACAGGGGGAAAACATTCAGTACTTC
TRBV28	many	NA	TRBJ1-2	CASSFEGYGYTF	TGTGCCAGCAGTTTCGAAGGCTATGGCTACACCTTC
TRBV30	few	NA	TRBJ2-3	CAWSQSTDTQYF	TGTGCCTGGTCGCAGAGCACAGATACGCAGTATTTT
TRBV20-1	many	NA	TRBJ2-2	CSATVPGELFF	TGCAGTGCTACTGTTCCCGGGGAGCTGTTTTTT
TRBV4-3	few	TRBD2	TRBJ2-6	CASSQGSSGGAGGANVLTF	TGCGCCAGCAGCCAAGGCTCCAGCGGGGGGGCGGGAGGGGCCAACGTCCTGACTTTC
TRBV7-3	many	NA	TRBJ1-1	CASSVTGLKNTEAFF	TGTGCCAGCAGCGTCACAGGGTTGAAGAACACTGAAGCTTTCTTT
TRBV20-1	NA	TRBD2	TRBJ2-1	CSARRPPAVAGGYNEQFF	TGCAGTGCTAGAAGACCCCCTGCGGTAGCGGGGGGGTACAATGAGCAGTTCTTC
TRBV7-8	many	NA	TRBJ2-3	CASRPAGGTDTQYF	TGTGCCAGCAGGCCTGCAGGTGGCACAGATACGCAGTATTTT
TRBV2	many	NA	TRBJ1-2	CASSEVGARGYTF	TGTGCCAGCAGTGAAGTGGGGGCGCGGGGCTACACCTTC
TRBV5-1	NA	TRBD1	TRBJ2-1	CASSLASGGGDEQFF	TGCGCCAGCAGCTTGGCTTCAGGGGGCGGGGATGAGCAGTTCTTC
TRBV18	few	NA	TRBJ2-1	CASSPRESYNEQFF	TGTGCCAGCTCACCCAGGGAGTCCTACAATGAGCAGTTCTTC
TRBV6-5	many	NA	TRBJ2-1	CASSYHLLGTYNEQFF	TGTGCCAGCAGTTACCACTTATTGGGGACCTACAATGAGCAGTTCTTC
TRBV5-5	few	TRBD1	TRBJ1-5	CASSFGTGTNQPQHF	TGTGCCAGCAGCTTCGGGACAGGTACTAATCAGCCCCAGCATTTT
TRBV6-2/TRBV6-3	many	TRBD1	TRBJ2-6	CASMPGGAGANVLTF	TGTGCCAGCATGCCAGGGGGCGCTGGGGCCAACGTCCTGACTTTC
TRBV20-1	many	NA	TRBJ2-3	CSAARAVITDTQYF	TGCAGTGCCGCTAGGGCGGTAATCACAGATACGCAGTATTTT
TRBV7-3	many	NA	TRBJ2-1	CASSLIGLGEQFF	TGTGCCAGCAGTCTTATTGGCCTGGGGGAGCAGTTCTTC
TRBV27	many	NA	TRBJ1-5	CASSYDRGQPQHF	TGTGCCAGCAGTTACGATAGGGGACAGCCCCAGCATTTT
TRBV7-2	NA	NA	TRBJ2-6	CASSLGYSCGANVLTF	TGTGCCAGCAGCTTAGGGTACAGCTGCGGGGCCAACGTCCTGACTTTC
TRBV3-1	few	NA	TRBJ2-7	CASSRRASYEQYF	TGTGCCAGCAGTAGGCGGGCCTCCTACGAGCAGTACTTC
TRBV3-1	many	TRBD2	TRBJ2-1	CASSQSASGGAGEFF	TGTGCCAGCAGCCAGTCAGCAAGCGGGGGGGCCGGGGAGTTCTTC
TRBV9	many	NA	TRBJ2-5	CASSARDVGTQYF	TGTGCCAGCAGCGCCCGGGACGTTGGGACCCAGTACTTC
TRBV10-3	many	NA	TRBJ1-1	CAISESWFEAFF	TGTGCCATCAGTGAGTCGTGGTTTGAAGCTTTCTTT
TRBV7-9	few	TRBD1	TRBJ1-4	CASTPGQLLSDEKLFF	TGTGCCAGCACCCCGGGACAGCTACTCTCGGATGAAAAACTGTTTTTT
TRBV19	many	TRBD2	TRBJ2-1	CASTYRTSGVGNEQFF	TGTGCCAGTACCTACCGGACTAGCGGGGTGGGAAATGAGCAGTTCTTC
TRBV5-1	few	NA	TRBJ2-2	CASTWGTGELFF	TGCGCCAGCACTTGGGGGACCGGGGAGCTGTTTTTT
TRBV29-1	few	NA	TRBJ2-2	CSAGVGYNTGELFF	TGCAGCGCCGGCGTGGGGTACAACACCGGGGAGCTGTTTTTT